Only a few counts were recorded for the clone carrying this T cell receptor beta chain. The sample belongs to a study of cytomegalovirus exposure and HLA in healthy donors. Germline V gives CDR1 DFQATT, CDR2 SNEGSKA (reference sequence). V dropped 5 bases and J dropped 14; count of bases not matched to a gene: 8. The CDR3 is made up of 11 amino acids. PCR primers comprised 60 Vbeta and 13 Jbeta primers. The data were produced by immunoSEQ multiplex PCR, yet TCRdb's version contains in-frame clones alone and is incomplete. The sample carries some 130,000 clones, about 8.9% recorded once. Source material: PBMCs. This TCR was recovered from a man aged 45-65 years in good health and CMV-seronegative. The chain links TRBV20-1 to TRBJ1-4; 7 bases match TRBD1. Here the CDR3 DNA reads TGCAGTGCTGGGCGACAGGGAATTCTGTTTTTT. Translating gives CSAGRQGILFF.